The 28 T cell receptor beta chains in this list originate from one sample, sequenced in a study of early T cells in non-severe SARS-CoV-2 infection (dated by TCRdb to the early 2020s). Library preparation was by 5' RACE. Sequencing used a NextSeq 500. TCRdb reran the public reads through fastp at Q25 and MiXCR, keeping productive beta chains. Records with the same CDR3 protein are collapsed into one entry carrying the most frequent genes and DNA. This sample is represented by under 75,000 distinct CDR3 sequences; less than 15% of them were singletons. The ten largest clones add up to 7.5% to 9% of the sample. Sequencing was done on a sample of whole blood. Receptor source: an adult who was a healthcare worker with PCR-confirmed SARS-CoV-2 infection or an uninfected control (not recorded which).

This clonotype was found a few times. Since a much larger clone is just one base distant, this may be a read error. V gene TRBV29-1 combines with J gene TRBJ2-7, with TRBD1 identical over 11 bases. The ends lost 7 bases at V and 3 bases at J; junction bases unmatched: 2. CDR3 length: 12 amino acids. CDR1 and CDR2 (germline): SQVTM, ANQGSEA. As DNA, the CDR3 is TGCAGCGGCGGGACAGGGGGCTACGAGCAGTACTTC. Its protein is CSGGTGGYEQYF.

The rearrangement joins TRBV7-9 to TRBJ2-3, with D hard to call. Germline V lookup: CDR1 SEHNR, CDR2 FQNEAQ (reference sequence). V was cut by 4 bases and J by 10 bases, with 6 bases left in between. The CDR3 is 10 amino acids. The CDR3 is CASSSVSQYF. CDR3 nucleotides: TGTGCCAGCAGCTCCGTTTCGCAGTATTTT.

This rearrangement joins TRBV5-6 to TRBJ1-2, with a possible D match to TRBD1 (6 bases). The germline V gene has CDR1 SGHDT and CDR2 YYEEEE. Trimming stripped 4 bases from V and 2 bases from J, with 12 bases between. The CDR3 has 14 amino acids. The DNA of the CDR3 is TGTGCCAGCAGCCGGGACACAACGAACTATGGCTACACCTTC. Protein sequence: CASSRDTTNYGYTF.

This clonotype was counted many times. This chain connects TRBV5-1 to TRBJ2-3; D uncertain. Germline-derived CDR1 and CDR2 are SGHRS and YFSETQ. The V gene lost 4 bases and the J gene lost 4 bases, with 19 bases spanning the gap. CDR3 length equals 16 residues. CDR3 sequence: CASSDELKPGPDTQYF. Here the CDR3 DNA reads TGCGCCAGCAGCGACGAACTCAAACCCGGCCCAGATACGCAGTATTTT. The full variable domain, completed using reference TRBV5-1 and TRBJ2-3, is KAGVTQTPRYLIKTRGQQVTLSCSPISGHRSVSWYQQTPGQGLQFLFEYFSETQRNKGNFPGRFSGRQFSNSRSEMNVSTLELGDSALYLCASSDELKPGPDTQYFGPGTRLTVL.

The sample holds many counts of this clonotype. The rearrangement joins TRBV28 to TRBJ1-1; no definite D call. V was cut by 8 bases and J by 0 bases, with 10 bases left in between. The CDR3 contains 13 residues. Looked up from germline, CDR1 is MDHEN and CDR2 is SYDVKM. In DNA, the CDR3 is TGTGCCAGCTTACGGGAGGTGAACACTGAAGCTTTCTTT. Translating it yields CASLREVNTEAFF.

The genes are TRBV20-1 and TRBJ2-5; possibly TRBD2 for D (6 bases). V was cut by 4 bases and J by 4 bases, with 19 bases left in between. This CDR3 comprises 15 residues. Germline values: CDR1 DFQATT, CDR2 SNEGSKA (reference sequence). The CDR3 loop reads CSAMPPTGAPETQYF. Written as DNA, the CDR3 is TGCAGTGCTATGCCCCCTACGGGAGCCCCAGAGACCCAGTACTTC.

This clonotype was observed a handful of times. The chain recombines TRBV20-1 with TRBJ2-1; tentative D call: TRBD1 (6 bases). Trimming shortened V by 4 bases and J by 11 bases, and 12 bases separated the two germline ends. This CDR3 region has 11 residues. The germline gives CDR1 DFQATT, CDR2 SNEGSKA (reference sequence). CDR3 protein: CSATSWDKQFF. The CDR3 DNA reads TGCAGTGCTACTTCCTGGGACAAGCAGTTCTTC.

This clonotype was observed at least ten times. This chain uses TRBV11-1 with TRBJ2-1, with 10 bases identical to TRBD2. The germline V gene encodes CDR1 SGHAT and CDR2 FQDESV (reference sequence). V gave up 5 bases and J gave up 7 bases; unmatched junction bases: 5. The CDR3 extends over 14 amino acids. The DNA for the CDR3 is TGTGCCAGCAGCCTCGCTAGCGGGGGAAATGAGCAGTTCTTC. Translation: CASSLASGGNEQFF.

Many counts were recorded for this clonotype. This chain's CDR3 is CASSVGQGALNTQYF. As DNA, the CDR3 is TGTGCCAGCAGCGTAGGTCAGGGGGCGCTGAATACGCAGTATTTT. J is TRBJ2-3 and V is TRBV9, with TRBD1 matching 8 bases. V was pared by 0 bases and J by 7 bases, with 7 bases of the junction left unmatched. The CDR3 is 15 amino acids. The germline CDR1 and CDR2 sequences are SGDLS and YYNGEE.

This clonotype has only a few counts. The J gene is TRBJ2-7, the V gene TRBV5-6; 10 bases are a match to TRBD2. The trim removed 0 bases at V and 2 bases at J, leaving 2 bases unmatched. The germline V gene has CDR1 SGHDT and CDR2 YYEEEE. The CDR3 is made up of 15 amino acids. The CDR3: CASSLGLAGAYEQYF. In nucleotides, the CDR3 is TGTGCCAGCAGCTTGGGTCTAGCGGGAGCCTACGAGCAGTACTTC.

The chain employs TRBV7-9 and TRBJ1-6; weak D call: TRBD1 (6 bases). The V and J ends lost 8 bases and 13 bases respectively, with 15 bases between them. CDR1 is SEHNR and CDR2 is FQNEAQ in the germline V gene (reference sequence). The CDR3 is 12 amino acids. In DNA form, the CDR3 reads TGTGCCAGCCGGACAGATTTCTTTCCCCTCCACTTT. Translated, it gives CASRTDFFPLHF.

This clonotype was counted only a few times. The V call is TRBV10-1, the J call TRBJ2-7, with D perhaps TRBD2 (6 bases). CDR1 and CDR2 from the germline V gene are WNHNN and SYGVQD (reference sequence). Deletions cut 0 bases from V and 3 bases from J, with 6 bases between. The CDR3 length is 13 residues. CDR3 nucleotides: TGCGCCAGCAGTGAGTCGGGGGGCTACGAGCAGTACTTC. Protein sequence: CASSESGGYEQYF.

This clonotype was detected ten times or more. The chain joins TRBV29-1 to TRBJ2-3; 9 bases match TRBD2. The germline gives CDR1 SQVTM, CDR2 ANQGSEA. This CDR3 is 16 amino acids long. V was pared by 4 bases and J by 4 bases, with 12 bases of the junction left unmatched. This CDR3 reads CSVAVRAGGPSDTQYF. The DNA for the CDR3 is TGCAGCGTTGCGGTTCGGGCGGGAGGGCCGTCAGATACGCAGTATTTT.

The table lists this clonotype with many counts. The chain employs TRBV7-9 and TRBJ1-2; D possibly corresponds to TRBD1 (5 bases). The CDR3 extends over 13 amino acids. Per germline, CDR1 SEHNR and CDR2 FQNEAQ (reference sequence). V dropped 2 bases and J dropped 8 bases, with 12 bases sitting between them. CDR3 protein: CASSLSGTGGYTF. As DNA, the CDR3 is TGTGCCAGCAGCTTATCAGGGACGGGAGGCTACACCTTC. Looking up the rest from reference TRBV7-9 and TRBJ1-2 gives the full variable domain: DTGVSQNPRHKITKRGQNVTFRCDPISEHNRLYWYRQTLGQGPEFLTYFQNEAQLEKSRLLSDRFSAERPKGSFSTLEIQRTEQGDSAMYLCASSLSGTGGYTFGSGTRLTVV.

This chain uses TRBV11-3 with TRBJ2-1; D may correspond to TRBD1 or TRBD2 (5 bases each). The CDR3 totals 16 residues. Germline loops: CDR1 SGHNT, CDR2 YENEEA. The germline V and J ends were trimmed by 3 bases and 2 bases, with 14 bases remaining between them. The CDR3 DNA is TGTGCCAGCAGCTTTGGTTTTGGGGGAACCTACAATGAGCAGTTCTTC. Translating it yields CASSFGFGGTYNEQFF.

This clonotype was detected many times. The chain recombines TRBV20-1 with TRBJ2-1, with 14 nucleotides matching TRBD2. The length of the CDR3 is 16 residues. CDR1 and CDR2 from the germline V gene are DFQATT and SNEGSKA (reference sequence). Trimming cost V 6 bases and J 0 bases; bases outside gene matches: 4. CDR3 sequence reads: CSALTSGRASYNEQFF. The CDR3 DNA is TGCAGTGCCCTGACTAGCGGGAGGGCCTCCTACAATGAGCAGTTCTTC.

This clonotype was detected many times. J is TRBJ2-3 and V is TRBV2; no reliable D call. The CDR3 loop spans 16 amino acids. The ends were cut back, 6 bases at V and 0 bases at J, with 16 bases in the middle. In germline, CDR1 is SNHLY, CDR2 FYNNEI. The CDR3 nucleotides are TGTGCCAGCAGCCCTCGGGTCCTTTCGAGCACAGATACGCAGTATTTT. It translates to CASSPRVLSSTDTQYF.

This rearrangement joins TRBV7-8 to TRBJ1-1; weak D call: TRBD1 (5 bases). Germline values: CDR1 SGHVS, CDR2 FQNEAQ. This CDR3 has 13 residues. The CDR3 nucleotides are TGTGTCTCCCGGGACGGAAAGAACACTGAAGCTTTCTTT. Residues: CVSRDGKNTEAFF.

At least ten counts were recorded for this clonotype. The V gene is TRBV14, the J gene TRBJ2-2, with D perhaps TRBD1 (6 bases). The V end was cut by 2 bases, the J end by 5 bases, with 6 bases between. CDR3 length: 13 amino acids. Germline CDR1 is SGHDN and CDR2 is FVKESK. The CDR3 DNA reads as TGTGCCAGCAGCCAACAGGGGACCGGGGAGCTGTTTTTT. This sequence encodes CASSQQGTGELFF.

The rearrangement links TRBV27 to TRBJ1-2, with D unresolved. The CDR3 contains 12 residues. V gave up 5 bases and J gave up 5 bases, with 9 bases separating them. Per the germline V gene, CDR1 is MNHEY and CDR2 is SMNVEV (reference sequence). The chain's CDR3 is CASSMKGYGYTF. The CDR3 DNA follows: TGTGCCAGCAGTATGAAGGGATATGGCTACACCTTC.

This clonotype was seen repeatedly, ten times or more. The chain couples TRBV27 to TRBJ2-1, with D hard to call. The CDR3 loop spans 17 amino acids. Germline CDR1 and CDR2: MNHEY and SMNVEV (reference sequence). Trimming pared 6 bases from V and 0 bases from J, leaving 18 bases between. The CDR3 bases are TGTGCCAGCAGCTCCCCCTCGGTAGTGAGCTCCTACAATGAGCAGTTCTTC. Amino acids: CASSSPSVVSSYNEQFF.

This clonotype was detected ten times or more. The chain joins TRBV28 to TRBJ1-2; D is undetermined. Germline loops: CDR1 MDHEN, CDR2 SYDVKM. This CDR3 spans 12 amino acids. V was trimmed by 8 bases and J by 1 base, leaving 8 bases between them. CDR3 region: CASSAVNYGYTF. The DNA for the CDR3 is TGTGCCAGCTCTGCAGTTAACTATGGCTACACCTTC.

As DNA, the CDR3 is TGTGCCAGCAGCGTAGGCTCGGGCGAAAAACTGTTTTTT. It translates to CASSVGSGEKLFF. This chain links TRBV9 with TRBJ1-4, with D uncertain. Trimming removed 0 bases from V and 8 bases from J, with 8 bases in between. Per the germline V gene, CDR1 is SGDLS and CDR2 is YYNGEE. The CDR3 is made up of 13 amino acids.

This clonotype has more than one count but fewer than ten. This chain joins TRBV6-1 and TRBJ2-7; D possibly corresponds to TRBD1 (6 bases). The CDR3 length is 12 residues. Trimming stripped 5 bases from V and 6 bases from J, with 11 bases between. Germline V CDR1 and CDR2: MNHNS, SASEGT. The CDR3 loop is CASSSRGGEQYF. For the CDR3, the DNA is TGTGCCAGCAGTAGCAGGGGCGGCGAGCAGTACTTC.

This rearrangement joins TRBV7-3 to TRBJ2-2, with D possibly being TRBD1 (5 bases). Trimming stripped 2 bases from V and 4 bases from J, with 5 bases between. Germline V gene sequence: CDR1 SGHTA, CDR2 FQGTGA. The CDR3 contains 13 residues. CDR3 amino acids: CASSLQGTGELFF. The CDR3 DNA is TGTGCCAGCAGCTTACAGGGCACCGGGGAGCTGTTTTTT.

The V gene is TRBV20-1, the J gene TRBJ2-7; D remains ambiguous. CDR1 and CDR2 (germline): DFQATT, SNEGSKA (reference sequence). This CDR3 spans 15 amino acids. The V end was cut by 4 bases, the J end by 0 bases, with 16 bases between. The CDR3 is CSAIPPVLRSYEQYF. The CDR3 DNA follows: TGCAGTGCTATCCCCCCGGTACTCCGCTCCTACGAGCAGTACTTC.

This clonotype has just a few counts. The chain joins TRBV28 to TRBJ1-3; 7 nucleotides align to TRBD1. The CDR3 is made up of 15 amino acids. Germline values: CDR1 MDHEN, CDR2 SYDVKM. With V trimmed by 7 bases and J by 0 bases, 6 bases remained unmatched. Here the CDR3 reads CASTLGTVSGNTIYF. CDR3 nucleotide sequence: TGTGCCAGCACCCTTGGGACAGTCTCTGGAAACACCATATATTTT. Looking up the rest from reference TRBV28 and TRBJ1-3 gives the full variable domain: DVKVTQSSRYLVKRTGEKVFLECVQDMDHENMFWYRQDPGLGLRLIYFSYDVKMKEKGDIPEGYSVSREKKERFSLILESASTNQTSMYLCASTLGTVSGNTIYFGEGSWLTVV.

V is TRBV6-2 or TRBV6-3 and J is TRBJ2-2, with no clear D. The CDR3 spans 14 residues. CDR1 and CDR2 (germline): MNHEY, SVGEGT. V lost 7 bases to trimming and J lost 2 bases, with 11 bases between them. The CDR3 region has the DNA TGTGCCAGCATAAGCCATACCAACACCGGGGAGCTGTTTTTT. The encoded protein is CASISHTNTGELFF.